Listed below are T cell receptor beta chains from one sample, sequenced in a study of T cells in Graves' hyperthyroidism and ophthalmopathy. TCRdb independently ran MiXCR on the multiplex PCR reads; one entry per CDR3 protein. Of hundreds of thousands of distinct CDR3 sequences in the sample, 40% to 55% were seen once. Sequenced input: peripheral blood or thyroid tissue (not recorded which). These TCRs come from an adult man with Graves' disease, either hyperthyroidism or ophthalmopathy (not recorded which). Both conserved end residues are part of each CDR3. Each record gives: CDR3 protein, J gene, V gene.

CDR3aa: CASRSVGRNQPQHF; j_gene: TRBJ1-5; v_gene: TRBV19
CDR3aa: CASSLAGAPETQYF; j_gene: TRBJ2-5; v_gene: TRBV12-3/TRBV12-4
CDR3aa: CASSVGQNYNSPLHF; j_gene: TRBJ1-6; v_gene: TRBV2
CDR3aa: CASSGVISYEQYF; j_gene: TRBJ2-7; v_gene: TRBV7-9
CDR3aa: CASSRGLAGGGEQYF; j_gene: TRBJ2-7; v_gene: TRBV9
CDR3aa: CASSSNRAEAFF; j_gene: TRBJ1-1; v_gene: TRBV6-1
CDR3aa: CSARGAGGTFGELFF; j_gene: TRBJ2-2; v_gene: TRBV20-1
CDR3aa: CSVRGIAFF; j_gene: TRBJ1-1; v_gene: TRBV29-1
CDR3aa: CSAPFNEKLFF; j_gene: TRBJ1-4; v_gene: TRBV20-1
CDR3aa: CASSLAPGGQETQYF; j_gene: TRBJ2-5; v_gene: TRBV7-7
CDR3aa: CATSRDRGANVLTF; j_gene: TRBJ2-6; v_gene: TRBV15
CDR3aa: CASSLAGAGNPGELFF; j_gene: TRBJ2-2; v_gene: TRBV11-3
CDR3aa: CATSSGETQYF; j_gene: TRBJ2-5; v_gene: TRBV24-1
CDR3aa: CASSFDEASTYEQYF; j_gene: TRBJ2-7; v_gene: TRBV7-9
CDR3aa: CSARRDTSQETQYF; j_gene: TRBJ2-5; v_gene: TRBV20-1
CDR3aa: CATIPGTGNTEAFF; j_gene: TRBJ1-1; v_gene: TRBV25-1
CDR3aa: CATGIGAFF; j_gene: TRBJ1-1; v_gene: TRBV25-1
CDR3aa: CASSLAVAFISGANVLTF; j_gene: TRBJ2-6; v_gene: TRBV7-8
CDR3aa: CASSLSMPGEAFF; j_gene: TRBJ1-1; v_gene: TRBV5-1
CDR3aa: CASSLGGPGASYEQYF; j_gene: TRBJ2-7; v_gene: TRBV7-9
CDR3aa: CSARTPGRNTEAFF; j_gene: TRBJ1-1; v_gene: TRBV20-1
CDR3aa: CAAQGDSSGNTIYF; j_gene: TRBJ1-3; v_gene: TRBV10-3
CDR3aa: CASSGLGENTEAFF; j_gene: TRBJ1-1; v_gene: TRBV9
CDR3aa: CASSSRVLGLEQYF; j_gene: TRBJ2-7; v_gene: TRBV7-4
CDR3aa: CASRTTSGTTYEQYF; j_gene: TRBJ2-7; v_gene: TRBV12-3/TRBV12-4
CDR3aa: CASSSRGVNEKLFF; j_gene: TRBJ1-4; v_gene: TRBV6-5
CDR3aa: CASRATDTQYF; j_gene: TRBJ2-3; v_gene: TRBV2
CDR3aa: CAPIMDGSYEQYF; j_gene: TRBJ2-7; v_gene: TRBV24-1
CDR3aa: CAISERQGHYGYTF; j_gene: TRBJ1-2; v_gene: TRBV10-3